This T cell receptor beta chain came from a study of regulatory T cells in long-lasting Graves disease. The wider study: Patients met the persistent Graves' disease definition after over 5 years of antithyroid drugs with positive TSH receptor antibodies.

With regard to this clonotype: Antigen unknown.

Study-wide results and caveats: Sample size, which was small, may have reduced accuracy.

Noted time point: persistent/refractory GD, antithyroid drugs over 5 years with positive TRAb. RNA extracted from PBMCs served as the sequencing template. The source of the patients was an endocrinology department in Xi'an, China. TCR beta libraries were built with iRepertoire HTBI primers and Arm-PCR of CDR3 regions. One entry per CDR3 protein results from TCRdb running MiXCR on the multiplex PCR reads. Seen here are some 340,000 distinct CDR3 sequences, more than 20% observed once, and the top ten hold roughly a quarter. This clonotype was obtained from a woman aged 40 to 49 with Graves disease. Sequences were derived from peripheral blood mononuclear cells (PBMCs), sampled when the disease was refractory, from a patient treated with antithyroid drugs.

CDR3 sequence reads: CATRDKTYEQYF. CDR3 DNA sequence: TGTGCCACCCGGGACAAAACCTACGAGCAGTACTTC. The chain recombines TRBV7-9 with TRBJ2-7, with a tentative D call TRBD1 (6 bases). This CDR3 region has 12 residues. Looked up from germline, CDR1 is SEHNR and CDR2 is FQNEAQ (reference sequence). The V end was cut by 10 bases, the J end by 2 bases, with 12 bases between.